The 21 T cell receptor beta chains below come from one sample, sequenced in a study of graft-versus-host responses after intestinal transplantation. No antigen has been identified for these receptors. TCRdb's copy holds only in-frame clones and misses some; the assay was immunoSEQ multiplex PCR. The table has approximately 89,000 clones, 90% to 95% seen once. The sample consisted of unstimulated CD8+ T cells sorted from spleen or lymph node cells, taken before transplant. These receptors came from a human donor who was the organ donor for an intestinal transplant.

The chain employs TRBV7-9 and TRBJ2-5; D is perhaps TRBD1 (5 bases). Per germline, CDR1 SEHNR and CDR2 FQNEAQ (reference sequence). The CDR3 contains 15 residues. The V gene lost 5 bases and the J gene lost 0 bases, with 13 bases spanning the gap. Here the CDR3 reads CASSEAPGHQETQYF. In DNA form, the CDR3 reads TGTGCCAGCAGCGAAGCACCAGGGCACCAAGAGACCCAGTACTTC.

This clone was seen just once. The rearrangement joins TRBV13 to TRBJ2-1; the D gene is possibly TRBD2 (6 bases). The V end was cut by 5 bases, the J end by 6 bases, with 20 bases between. Germline V gene data show CDR1 as PRHDT and CDR2 as FYEKMQ (reference sequence). The CDR3 has 16 amino acids. CDR3 DNA sequence: TGTGCCAGCAGCGATCCACTAGCCCCGACCGGCAATGAGCAGTTCTTC. It codes for CASSDPLAPTGNEQFF.

The V gene is TRBV6-4, the J gene TRBJ2-3, with TRBD2 identical over 10 bases. Germline V lookup: CDR1 MRHNA, CDR2 SNTAGT. V trimming: 3 bases; J trimming: 1 base; junction bases outside the gene matches: 1. This CDR3 comprises 15 residues. In DNA, the CDR3 is TGTGCCAGCAGTGAGGGGACTAGCGGCACAGATACGCAGTATTTT. This translates into CASSEGTSGTDTQYF.

A single count supports this clone. The CDR3 coding sequence is TGTGCCAGCAGTTTCCAGCTCCAGGGGAACGAGCAGTACTTC. Translated, it gives CASSFQLQGNEQYF. The rearrangement joins TRBV27 to TRBJ2-7, with a weak D call TRBD1 (6 bases). The CDR3 loop spans 14 amino acids. Germline loops: CDR1 MNHEY, CDR2 SMNVEV (reference sequence). V gave up 3 bases and J gave up 5 bases, with 14 bases separating them.

CDR3 in amino acids: CASSPVGYSYEQYF. The CDR3 DNA is TGTGCCAGCAGTCCCGTGGGCTACTCCTACGAGCAGTACTTC. The chain recombines TRBV28 with TRBJ2-7; no firm D call. The CDR3 covers 14 residues. Trimming stripped 5 bases from V and 0 bases from J, with 11 bases between. Germline lookup yields CDR1 MDHEN and CDR2 SYDVKM.

The genes are TRBV10-3 and TRBJ2-1; 7 nucleotides match TRBD1. Germline values: CDR1 ENHRY, CDR2 SYGVKD. The trim removed 6 bases at V and 5 bases at J, leaving 16 bases unmatched. The CDR3 extends over 17 amino acids. In DNA form, the CDR3 reads TGTGCCATCAGAAGGGACAGTGCACCCACTGATAACAATGAGCAGTTCTTC. Its protein product is CAIRRDSAPTDNNEQFF.

Written as DNA, the CDR3 is TGTGCTAGTACCTGGGACAGGGTCACCGGGGAGCTGTTTTTT. Amino acid sequence: CASTWDRVTGELFF. The genes are TRBV12-5 and TRBJ2-2; TRBD1 agrees at 9 bases. Trimming removed 8 bases from V and 4 bases from J; junction bases left unmatched: 5. Germline CDR1 LGHNT, CDR2 FRNRAP. The CDR3 spans 14 residues.

This clone has only a few counts. The CDR3 spells CASSPHRGRRGGYTF. The CDR3, as DNA: TGTGCCAGCAGTCCGCACAGGGGGCGGAGGGGTGGCTACACCTTC. The chain employs TRBV27 and TRBJ1-2; TRBD1 agrees at 9 bases. The CDR3 is made up of 15 amino acids. CDR1 is MNHEY and CDR2 is SMNVEV in the germline V gene (reference sequence). V was pared by 5 bases and J by 7 bases, with 11 bases of the junction left unmatched.

CDR3: CASQGSSNYGYTF. The CDR3 DNA follows: TGTGCCTCACAGGGTTCCTCTAACTATGGCTACACCTTC. This chain connects TRBV11-2 to TRBJ1-2; possible D gene TRBD1, 6 bases. The CDR3 length is 13 residues. Trimming took 11 bases from V and 0 from J, leaving 13 bases between them. Per germline, CDR1 SGHAT and CDR2 FQNNGV.

The chain is built from TRBV28 and TRBJ2-5; 8 positions match TRBD1. Germline assignment: CDR1 MDHEN and CDR2 SYDVKM. The CDR3 has 13 residues. Losses at the gene ends were 6 bases for V and 4 bases for J; bases not matched to a gene: 4. The DNA for the CDR3 is TGTGCCAGCAGGTGGACAGGGAGAGAGACCCAGTACTTC. It codes for CASRWTGRETQYF.

This chain links TRBV16 with TRBJ1-2, with 8 bases identical to TRBD1. The CDR3 length is 20 residues. V trimming: 0 bases; J trimming: 0 bases; junction bases outside the gene matches: 15. Germline loops: CDR1 KGHSY, CDR2 FQNENV. The DNA of the CDR3 is TGTGCCAGCAGCCAATCCCTCGACAGGGGCTTTCTCGTTGCTAACTATGGCTACACCTTC. This encodes CASSQSLDRGFLVANYGYTF. The whole variable domain, filled in from reference TRBV16 and TRBJ1-2, reads GEEVAQTPKHLVRGEGQKAKLYCAPIKGHSYVFWYQQVLKNEFKFLISFQNENVFDETGMPKERFSAKCLPNSPCSLEIQATKLEDSAVYFCASSQSLDRGFLVANYGYTFGSGTRLTVV.

The CDR3 here is CASSPQGHRTDTQYF. The CDR3, as DNA: TGTGCCAGCAGCCCCCAGGGCCACCGCACAGATACGCAGTATTTT. The V call is TRBV7-3, the J call TRBJ2-3; D might be TRBD1 (5 bases). There are 15 residues in the CDR3. The V gene lost 5 bases and the J gene lost 1 base, with 13 bases spanning the gap. Germline CDR1 and CDR2: SGHTA and FQGTGA.

The chain is built from TRBV6-5 and TRBJ2-1; D is perhaps TRBD2 (5 bases). This CDR3 is 14 amino acids long. V shed 6 bases and J shed 2 bases, with 11 bases lying between them. In germline, CDR1 is MNHEY, CDR2 SVGAGI. CDR3 bases: TGTGCCAGCAGCGGTAGCGATCCCTACAATGAGCAGTTCTTC. It codes for CASSGSDPYNEQFF.

The J gene is TRBJ1-5, the V gene TRBV6-5; TRBD1 matches 9 bases. Trimming cost V 0 bases and J 6 bases; bases outside gene matches: 0. This CDR3 is built from 14 residues. The germline V gene has CDR1 MNHEY and CDR2 SVGAGI. The CDR3 is CASSYSQGAQPQHF. CDR3 bases: TGTGCCAGCAGTTACTCACAGGGGGCTCAGCCCCAGCATTTT.

The chain couples TRBV10-3 to TRBJ2-1, with 7 bases matching TRBD2. The CDR3 is made up of 19 amino acids. With 7 bases clipped from V and 7 bases from J, the junction kept 25 bases outside the gene matches. The germline V gene encodes CDR1 ENHRY and CDR2 SYGVKD. The CDR3 DNA reads TGTGCCATCATGGGGGAGTCAGGGAGGCGGCGGGGGACTCGGAATGAGCAGTTCTTC. It yields the protein CAIMGESGRRRGTRNEQFF.

The chain has TRBV11-3 and TRBJ2-7, with D possibly TRBD2 on 7 matching bases. In germline, CDR1 is SGHNT, CDR2 YENEEA. Trimming left V 6 bases short and J 2 bases short, with 20 bases between. This CDR3 contains 16 residues. CDR3 protein: CASRHRHGGPAYEQYF. In DNA form, the CDR3 reads TGTGCCAGCAGGCACAGACACGGGGGGCCCGCCTACGAGCAGTACTTC.

The V gene is TRBV7-3, the J gene TRBJ1-2; TRBD1 is a possible D gene (6 bases). CDR3 length: 14 residues. Germline CDR1 SGHTA, CDR2 FQGTGA. V lost 4 bases and J lost 9, with 18 bases in between. The CDR3 spells CASSSAGADSSYTF. The CDR3 coding sequence is TGTGCCAGCAGCTCAGCAGGGGCGGATTCAAGCTACACCTTC.

The CDR3 protein is CASSLNLPWEGLTDTQYF. For the CDR3, the DNA is TGTGCCAGCAGCCTAAACCTTCCTTGGGAGGGCCTGACTGATACGCAGTATTTT. The V gene is TRBV27, the J gene TRBJ2-3; 7 nucleotides match TRBD2. The CDR3 runs 18 residues. With 6 bases clipped from V and 6 bases from J, the junction kept 21 bases outside the gene matches. Germline V gene lookup returns CDR1 MNHEY and CDR2 SMNVEV (reference sequence).

This chain links TRBV28 with TRBJ2-1; a possible D gene is TRBD1 (6 bases). Germline V CDR1 and CDR2: MDHEN, SYDVKM. V gave up 2 bases and J gave up 0 bases, with 17 bases separating them. There are 18 residues in the CDR3. DNA of the CDR3: TGTGCCAGCAGTTTAGAGATGGACCCGGACAGCTCCTACAATGAGCAGTTCTTC. This codes for CASSLEMDPDSSYNEQFF.

The rearrangement joins TRBV2 to TRBJ2-7, with 14 nucleotides matching TRBD2. V gave up 6 bases and J gave up 6 bases; unmatched junction bases: 13. In germline, CDR1 is SNHLY, CDR2 FYNNEI. The CDR3 runs to 17 residues. CDR3 sequence (DNA): TGTGCCAGCAGAGGACTAGCGGGAGGAACGGAAAAGGGCGAGCAGTACTTC. It specifies CASRGLAGGTEKGEQYF.

The V call is TRBV7-9, the J call TRBJ2-7; TRBD2 is a possible D gene (5 bases). CDR1 SEHNR and CDR2 FQNEAQ come from the germline V gene (reference sequence). The CDR3 sequence is 15 residues long. V dropped 1 base and J dropped 0 bases, with 10 bases sitting between them. In DNA form, the CDR3 reads TGTGCCAGCAGCTTAGGTAGCGCGGTCTCCTACGAGCAGTACTTC. Encoded protein: CASSLGSAVSYEQYF.